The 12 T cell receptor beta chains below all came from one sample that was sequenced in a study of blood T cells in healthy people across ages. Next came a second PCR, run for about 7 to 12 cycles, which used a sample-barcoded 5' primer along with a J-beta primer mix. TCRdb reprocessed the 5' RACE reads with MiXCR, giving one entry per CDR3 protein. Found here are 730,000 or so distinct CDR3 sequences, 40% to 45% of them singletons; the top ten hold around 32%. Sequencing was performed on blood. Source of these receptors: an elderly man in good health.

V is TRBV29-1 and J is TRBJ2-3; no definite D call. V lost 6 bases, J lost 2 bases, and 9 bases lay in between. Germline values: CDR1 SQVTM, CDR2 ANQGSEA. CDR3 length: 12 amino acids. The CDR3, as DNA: TGCAGCGTGGAAAAGGACACAGATACGCAGTATTTT. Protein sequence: CSVEKDTDTQYF.

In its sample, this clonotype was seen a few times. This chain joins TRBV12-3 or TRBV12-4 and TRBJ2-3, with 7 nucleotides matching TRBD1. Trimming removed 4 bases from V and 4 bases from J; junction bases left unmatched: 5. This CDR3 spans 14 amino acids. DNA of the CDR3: TGTGCCAGCAGTTCTACGACAGGGTCAGATACGCAGTATTTT. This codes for CASSSTTGSDTQYF.

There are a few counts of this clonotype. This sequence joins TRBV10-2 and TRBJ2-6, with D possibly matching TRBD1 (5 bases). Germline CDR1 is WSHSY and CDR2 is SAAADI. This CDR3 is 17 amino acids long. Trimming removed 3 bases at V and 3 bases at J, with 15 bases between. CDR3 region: CASSDPLGHYGANVLTF. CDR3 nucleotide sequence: TGCGCCAGCAGTGATCCTCTCGGACACTATGGGGCCAACGTCCTGACTTTC.

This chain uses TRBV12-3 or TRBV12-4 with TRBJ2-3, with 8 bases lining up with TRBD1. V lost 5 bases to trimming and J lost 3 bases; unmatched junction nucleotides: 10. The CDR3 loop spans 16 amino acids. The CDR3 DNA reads TGTGCCAGCAGTCGACTACTCACAGGGGGGACAGATACGCAGTATTTT. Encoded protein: CASSRLLTGGTDTQYF.

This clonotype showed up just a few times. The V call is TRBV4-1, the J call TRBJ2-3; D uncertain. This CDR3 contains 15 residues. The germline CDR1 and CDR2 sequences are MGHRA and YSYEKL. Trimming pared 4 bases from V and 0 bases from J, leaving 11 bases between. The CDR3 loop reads CASSRRTASTDTQYF. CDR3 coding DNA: TGCGCCAGCAGCCGCCGGACCGCTAGCACAGATACGCAGTATTTT.

The CDR3 spells CASSQVQGNYGYTF. The CDR3 DNA is TGCGCCAGCAGCCAAGTACAGGGTAACTATGGCTACACCTTC. This sequence joins TRBV4-3 and TRBJ1-2; tentatively, D is TRBD1 (6 bases). The germline CDR1 and CDR2 sequences are LGHNA and YSLEER. There are 14 residues in the CDR3. V lost 1 base to trimming and J lost 1 base, with 7 bases between them.

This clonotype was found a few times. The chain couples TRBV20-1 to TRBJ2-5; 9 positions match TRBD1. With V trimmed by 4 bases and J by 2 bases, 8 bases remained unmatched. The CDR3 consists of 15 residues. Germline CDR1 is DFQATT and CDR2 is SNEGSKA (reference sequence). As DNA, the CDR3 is TGCAGTGCTAACGACGGGACAGGGAAACAAGAGACCCAGTACTTC. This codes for CSANDGTGKQETQYF.

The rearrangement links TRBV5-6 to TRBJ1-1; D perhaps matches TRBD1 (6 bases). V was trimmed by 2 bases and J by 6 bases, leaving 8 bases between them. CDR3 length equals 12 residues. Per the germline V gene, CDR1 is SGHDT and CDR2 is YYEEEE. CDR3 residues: CASSFRGPEAFF. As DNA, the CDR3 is TGTGCCAGCAGCTTCAGGGGCCCTGAAGCTTTCTTT.

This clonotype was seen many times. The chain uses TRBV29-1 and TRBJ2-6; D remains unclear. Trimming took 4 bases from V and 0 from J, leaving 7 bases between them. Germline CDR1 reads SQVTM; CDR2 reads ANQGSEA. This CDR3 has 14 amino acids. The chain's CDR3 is CSVAKSSGANVLTF. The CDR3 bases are TGCAGCGTTGCTAAGAGCTCTGGGGCCAACGTCCTGACTTTC.

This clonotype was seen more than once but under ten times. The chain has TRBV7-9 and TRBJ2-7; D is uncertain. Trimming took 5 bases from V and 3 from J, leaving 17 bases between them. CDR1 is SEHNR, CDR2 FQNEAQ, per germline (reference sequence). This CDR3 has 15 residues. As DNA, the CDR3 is TGTGCCAGCAGCAACGACCCCCTAGTCAACTACGAGCAGTACTTC. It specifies CASSNDPLVNYEQYF.

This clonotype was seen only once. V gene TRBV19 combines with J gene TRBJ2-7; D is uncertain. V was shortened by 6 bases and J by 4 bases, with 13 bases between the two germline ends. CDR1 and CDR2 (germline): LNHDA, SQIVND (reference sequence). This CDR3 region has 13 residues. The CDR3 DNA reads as TGTGCCAGTAGAGGCAGTATAACTTACGAGCAGTACTTC. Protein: CASRGSITYEQYF.

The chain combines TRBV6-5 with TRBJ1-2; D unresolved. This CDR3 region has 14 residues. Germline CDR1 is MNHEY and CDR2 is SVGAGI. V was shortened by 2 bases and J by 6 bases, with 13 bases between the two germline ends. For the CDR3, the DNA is TGTGCCAGCAGTTACGACAACTCCGGGGATGGCTACACCTTC. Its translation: CASSYDNSGDGYTF.